This record looks at one T cell receptor (beta chain) sequence and its context. Its antigen is unknown. How the authors handled the data: Built for papillary thyroid cancer, a distant-metastasis classifier drew on CDR3 differences across clinicopathological groups. TCRdb re-clonotyped the PCR reads via MiXCR. The V and J calls and clone size are TCRdb's, not the authors'. This table has about 10,000 clones, around 33% appearing once. The CDR3 has 15 amino acids. V was pared by 0 bases and J by 2 bases, with 4 bases of the junction left unmatched. Per the germline V gene, CDR1 is DFQATT and CDR2 is SNEGSKA (reference sequence). The data originate from a study of metastatic and nonmetastatic thyroid tumors. Study-level background: Samples came from malignant and benign thyroid patients, and repertoires were compared across blood and tumor or nodule tissue.

Every patient was untreated before thyroid surgery. Study conclusions and caveats: Benign nodules were reported to have significantly lower TCR beta diversity than malignant thyroid tumors, in blood and tumor.

Sequencing input: tumor tissue. The clonotype originates from a female donor with papillary thyroid cancer or a benign thyroid nodule (not recorded which). Some clones in this sample may be carry-over from other donors' samples. The V gene is TRBV20-1, the J gene TRBJ2-3, with 8 bases aligning to TRBD2. This CDR3 reads CSAREGAGDTDTQYF. CDR3 in DNA: TGCAGTGCTAGAGAGGGAGCGGGAGACACAGATACGCAGTATTTT.